This TCR beta chain appears in the sequencing data of a study of OX40 agonist ivuxolimab in advanced cancers. This clone was counted a single time. Some clones are missing from TCRdb's copy, which holds only in-frame ones; the method was immunoSEQ multiplex PCR. The profile shows about 40,000 clones, about four fifths of them singletons. This clonotype was obtained from an adult with an advanced solid tumor such as melanoma, head and neck, liver or kidney cancer. This sample comprised CD4+ or CD8+ T cells sorted from blood, obtained in a trial of the OX40 agonist ivuxolimab.

The CDR3, as DNA: TGTGCCAGCTCACTGCGGGAGGCAAGCGGGGGGTTCTACGAGCAGTACTTC. Translation gives CASSLREASGGFYEQYF. This chain uses TRBV18 with TRBJ2-7; 9 positions match TRBD2. Trimming took 4 bases from V and 3 from J; bases not matched to a gene: 13. This CDR3 contains 17 residues. CDR1 is KGHSH, CDR2 LQKENI, per germline. The full variable domain, in which reference TRBV18 and TRBJ2-7 provide the parts outside the CDR3, is NAGVMQNPRHLVRRRGQEARLRCSPMKGHSHVYWYRQLPEEGLKFMVYLQKENIIDESGMPKERFSAEFPKEGPSILRIQQVVRGDSAAYFCASSLREASGGFYEQYFGPGTRLTVT.